This TCR beta chain came from a study of tumor and adjacent non-tumor tissue in lung cancer (dated by TCRdb to the late 2010s). Regarding the study in general: Of the cohort, 12 patients had adenocarcinoma, 2 had squamous cell carcinoma and 1 had small cell lung cancer. Sequencing generated a total of 120 million or so productive TCRbeta reads, averaging approximately 3.8 million reads per sample. The study compared bulk TCRbeta repertoires between lung tumor tissue and matched distant non-tumor lung tissue from 15 or so lung cancer patients. TCRbeta CDR3 sequencing was performed on approximately 30 paired specimens, with one tumor sample and one normal lung sample collected per patient. Ages among the approximately 15 patients ranged from about 31 to 76 years, there were around ten men and 5 women, and disease was at TNM stage I to III.

The library was generated by multiplex PCR. Sequencing instrument: Illumina HiSeq 2500. Following protocols modified from ARM-PCR, the researchers constructed TCRbeta libraries through three rounds of nested PCR with primers (Table S4). PCR products of 200-500 bp were gel-excised and purified with the QIAquick gel extraction kit before sequencing. The original pipeline was this. Trimmomatic was used to clean the reads, FLASH was used to merge the reads into complete CDR3 sequences, and MiTCR was used to assign the reads to V(D)J germline segments. Clonal diversity was calculated as the inverse Simpson's index using VDJtools. A read counted as productive if the sequence was in-frame and lacked a premature stop codon. In-frame beta chains were kept once TCRdb had trimmed the public reads at Q25 with fastp and called clones with MiXCR. Records with the same CDR3 protein are collapsed into one entry carrying the most frequent genes and DNA. V and J calls and clone size were set by TCRdb, not the authors. The sample table shows more than 60,000 distinct CDR3 sequences, and about three quarters are seen once. Jointly, the top ten make up around 12% of the sample.

CDR1 and CDR2, looked up from the germline V gene, are SQVTM and ANQGSEA. V loses 5 bases, J loses 5 bases, and the germline ends lie 17 bases apart. Its CDR3 holds 14 amino acids, cysteine through phenylalanine. The only DNA kept is the CDR3, 42 bases in frame from the first base. RNA was isolated from bulk, unsorted tissue, and RNA quality was assessed with a NanoDrop ND-1000 and an Agilent 2100. The donors were newly diagnosed lung cancer patients admitted for thoracic surgery in China from August to November 2014 who had not received prior chemotherapy. Anyone who had undergone radiotherapy or chemotherapy before, or who had another cancer at the same time, was left out of the study. Surgical tissue pieces of roughly 1-2.2 cm3 were preserved in RNAlater solution and were kept at -80 degrees C until use. Worth noting for this clonotype: Its antigen is still unknown. Per-base qualities were not stored, and no clone one base away is much larger.

Broader findings and caveats from the paper: Tumor tissue showed significantly higher TCR diversity (inverse Simpson) than normal lung tissue, at 431.37 vs 166.20 (P = 0.0075, Mann-Whitney U test). Neither the sequencing platform nor unique molecular identifiers are mentioned in the methods. With only about 16 patients in the cohort, the authors noted that larger samples and more detailed clinical data are needed. TCR diversity was significantly higher in younger patients, and greater tumor TCR diversity was associated with shorter overall survival and shorter disease-free survival. In normal lung, the top 100 clones accounted for a significantly larger cumulative share of the repertoire than in tumor tissue. Because peripheral blood was not sequenced, blood TCRbeta repertoires in the lung cancer patients of the study were not examined.

In this chain, TRBV29-1 is recombined with TRBJ2-3, with a weak D call of TRBD2 (6 bases match). This TCR derives from a woman aged 45 to 65 with non-small cell lung cancer. Sequences were obtained from lung tumor tissue. Here the CDR3 is given as CSVSNGSELDTQYF. The sequenced DNA: TGCAGCGTTTCAAACGGGAGTGAGTTAGATACGCAGTATTTT.